The present T cell receptor (beta chain) was sequenced within a study of blood T cells in healthy people across ages. Per individual sample, total RNA of at least 6 micrograms was extracted. It was with a sample-barcoded 5' primer and a J-beta primer mix that a second PCR of about 6 to 12 cycles was run. TCRdb reprocessed the 5' RACE reads with MiXCR, giving one entry per CDR3 protein. The sample consists of 1.5 million to 2 million distinct CDR3 sequences, roughly 28% of them appearing once. This CDR3 spans 16 amino acids. V lost 5 bases, J lost 1 base, and 9 bases stayed unmatched. Study-wide results and limits: Across samples, TCR beta diversity tracked strongly with naive T cell percentage. In long-lived donors, naive CD4+ cell counts and diversity exceeded those of aged donors. Total diversity from one million sequenced T cells was likely underestimated.

Note on this clonotype: Its specificity is not known.

The chain links TRBV12-3 or TRBV12-4 to TRBJ1-2, with TRBD1 matching 8 bases. This TCR was recovered from a woman aged 25 to 39 in good health. The sequenced sample consisted of blood. The CDR3 bases are TGTGCCAGCAGTCCAGGACAGGGAATCCTTAACTATGGCTACACCTTC. It encodes CASSPGQGILNYGYTF.